This T cell receptor beta chain was found in a study of memory CD4+ T cells and cytomegalovirus serostatus. The sort gate was single viable CD3+CD4+CD8-CD45RO+ cells for memory CD4+ T cells. Serum IgG to CMV pp150, pp28, p38 and p52 defined serostatus. Germline CDR1 MDHEN, CDR2 SYDVKM. J gave up 2 bases and V 2 bases, and 12 bases lay outside the gene matches. The CDR3 consists of 18 residues. In the authors' workflow: After removing out-of-frame reads, 2 million to 2.5 million distinct TCRbeta sequences remained. Repertoires were generated with immunoSEQ multiplex PCR, while TCRdb's copy carries only in-frame clones and drops some. The V and J calls and clone size were taken over from that table, and D and trimming were inferred from the DNA. The sample records over 60,000 clones, 82% being singletons.

The rearrangement uses TRBV28 and TRBJ1-5, with TRBD1 identical over 7 bases. The clonotype originates from an adult in good health and CMV-seronegative. The sequencing input was memory CD4+ T cells from blood. In nucleotides, the CDR3 is TGTGCCAGCAGTTTAAGGGACAGCGGCTTAAGGCGCAATCAGCCCCAGCATTTT. Amino acids: CASSLRDSGLRRNQPQHF.